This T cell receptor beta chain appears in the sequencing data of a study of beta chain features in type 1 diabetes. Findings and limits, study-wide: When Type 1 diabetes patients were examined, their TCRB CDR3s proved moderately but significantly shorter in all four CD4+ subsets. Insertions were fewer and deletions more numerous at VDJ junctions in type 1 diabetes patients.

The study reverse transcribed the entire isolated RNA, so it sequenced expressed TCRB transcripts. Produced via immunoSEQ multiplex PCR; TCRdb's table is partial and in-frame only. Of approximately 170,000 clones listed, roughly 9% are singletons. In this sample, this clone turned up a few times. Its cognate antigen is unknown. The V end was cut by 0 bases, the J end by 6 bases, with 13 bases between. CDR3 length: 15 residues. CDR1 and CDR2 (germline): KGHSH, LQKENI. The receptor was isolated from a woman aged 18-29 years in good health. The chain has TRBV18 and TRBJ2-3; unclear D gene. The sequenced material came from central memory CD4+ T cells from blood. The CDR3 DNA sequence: TGTGCCAGCTCACCACCTAGCCTGGCCCCGGATACGCAGTATTTT. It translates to CASSPPSLAPDTQYF.